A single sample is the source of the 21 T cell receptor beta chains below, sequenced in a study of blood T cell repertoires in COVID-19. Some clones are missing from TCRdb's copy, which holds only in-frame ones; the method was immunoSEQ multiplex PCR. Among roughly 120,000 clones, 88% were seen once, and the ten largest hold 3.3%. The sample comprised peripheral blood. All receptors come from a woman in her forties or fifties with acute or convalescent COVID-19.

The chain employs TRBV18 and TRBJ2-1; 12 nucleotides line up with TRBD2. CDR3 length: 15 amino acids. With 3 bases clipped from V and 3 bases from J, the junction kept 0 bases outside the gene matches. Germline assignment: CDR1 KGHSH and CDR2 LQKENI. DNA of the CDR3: TGTGCCAGCTCACCGACTAGCGGGGGCTACAATGAGCAGTTCTTC. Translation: CASSPTSGGYNEQFF.

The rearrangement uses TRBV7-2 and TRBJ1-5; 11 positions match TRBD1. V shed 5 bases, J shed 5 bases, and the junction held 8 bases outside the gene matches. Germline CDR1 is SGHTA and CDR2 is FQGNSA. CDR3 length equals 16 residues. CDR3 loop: CASSQPGQGGYQPQHF. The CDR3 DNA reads TGTGCCAGCAGCCAACCGGGACAGGGGGGATATCAGCCCCAGCATTTT. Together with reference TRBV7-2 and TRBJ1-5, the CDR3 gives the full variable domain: GAGVSQSPSNKVTEKGKDVELRCDPISGHTALYWYRQSLGQGLEFLIYFQGNSAPDKSGLPSDRFSAERTGGSVSTLTIQRTQQEDSAVYLCASSQPGQGGYQPQHFGDGTRLSIL.

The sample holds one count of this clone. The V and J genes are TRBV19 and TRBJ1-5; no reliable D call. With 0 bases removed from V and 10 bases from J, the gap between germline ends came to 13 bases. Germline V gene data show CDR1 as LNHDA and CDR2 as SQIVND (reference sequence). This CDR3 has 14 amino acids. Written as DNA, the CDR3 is TGTGCCAGTAGTATAGATGCGGGCCTTCAACCCCAGCATTTT. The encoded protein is CASSIDAGLQPQHF.

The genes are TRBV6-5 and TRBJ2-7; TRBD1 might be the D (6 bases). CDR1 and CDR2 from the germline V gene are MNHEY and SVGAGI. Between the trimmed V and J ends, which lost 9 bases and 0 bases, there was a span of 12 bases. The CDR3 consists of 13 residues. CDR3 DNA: TGTGCCAGTTCACGGGACAACTCCTACGAGCAGTACTTC. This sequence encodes CASSRDNSYEQYF.

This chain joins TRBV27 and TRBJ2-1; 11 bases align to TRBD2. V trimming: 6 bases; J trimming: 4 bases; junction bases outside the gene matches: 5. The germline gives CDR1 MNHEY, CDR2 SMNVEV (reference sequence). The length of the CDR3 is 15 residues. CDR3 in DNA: TGTGCCAGCAGCCCGGGACTAGCGGCGTACAATGAGCAGTTCTTC. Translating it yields CASSPGLAAYNEQFF.

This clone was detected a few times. CDR3 DNA sequence: TGTGCCAGCAGCTTGACAATTCTTGGCGAGCAGTACTTC. Amino acids: CASSLTILGEQYF. J is TRBJ2-7 and V is TRBV5-6; unclear D gene. Germline values: CDR1 SGHDT, CDR2 YYEEEE. The CDR3 extends over 13 amino acids. Trimming took 1 base from V and 6 from J, leaving 11 bases between them.

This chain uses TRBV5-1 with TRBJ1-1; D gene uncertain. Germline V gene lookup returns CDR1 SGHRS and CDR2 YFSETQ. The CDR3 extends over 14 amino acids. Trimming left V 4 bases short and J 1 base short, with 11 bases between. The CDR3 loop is CASSPQTSNTEAFF. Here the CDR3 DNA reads TGCGCCAGCAGCCCACAGACCTCGAACACTGAAGCTTTCTTT.

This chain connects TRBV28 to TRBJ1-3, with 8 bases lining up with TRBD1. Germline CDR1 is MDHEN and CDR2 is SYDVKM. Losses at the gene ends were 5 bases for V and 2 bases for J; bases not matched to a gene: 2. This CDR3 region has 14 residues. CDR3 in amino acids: CASSRTGTGNTIYF. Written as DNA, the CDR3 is TGTGCCAGCAGTCGGACAGGGACTGGAAACACCATATATTTT. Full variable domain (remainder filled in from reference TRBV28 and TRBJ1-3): DVKVTQSSRYLVKRTGEKVFLECVQDMDHENMFWYRQDPGLGLRLIYFSYDVKMKEKGDIPEGYSVSREKKERFSLILESASTNQTSMYLCASSRTGTGNTIYFGEGSWLTVV.

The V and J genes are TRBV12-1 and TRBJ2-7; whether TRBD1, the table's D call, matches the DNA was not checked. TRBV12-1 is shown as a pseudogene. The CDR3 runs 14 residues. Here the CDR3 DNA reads TGTGCCAGCAGCCCAACTAGGGGGATCGACGAGCAGTACTTC. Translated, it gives CASSPTRGIDEQYF.

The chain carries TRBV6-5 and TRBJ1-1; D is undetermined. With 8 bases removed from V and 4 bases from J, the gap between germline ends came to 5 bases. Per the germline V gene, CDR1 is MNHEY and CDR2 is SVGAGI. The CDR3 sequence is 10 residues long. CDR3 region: CASFGTEAFF. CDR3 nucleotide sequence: TGTGCCAGCTTCGGCACTGAAGCTTTCTTT.

CDR3: CASSSVSYEQYF. In DNA, the CDR3 is TGTGCCAGCAGTTCCGTCTCCTACGAGCAGTACTTC. The V call is TRBV28, the J call TRBJ2-7; D gene uncertain. V lost 4 bases and J lost 0, with 4 bases in between. This CDR3 region has 12 residues. Germline loops: CDR1 MDHEN, CDR2 SYDVKM.

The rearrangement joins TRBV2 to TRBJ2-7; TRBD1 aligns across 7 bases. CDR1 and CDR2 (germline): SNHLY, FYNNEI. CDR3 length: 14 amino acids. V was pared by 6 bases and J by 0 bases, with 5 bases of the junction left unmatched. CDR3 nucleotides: TGTGCCAGCAGCCAACAGGGGCACTCCTACGAGCAGTACTTC. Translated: CASSQQGHSYEQYF.

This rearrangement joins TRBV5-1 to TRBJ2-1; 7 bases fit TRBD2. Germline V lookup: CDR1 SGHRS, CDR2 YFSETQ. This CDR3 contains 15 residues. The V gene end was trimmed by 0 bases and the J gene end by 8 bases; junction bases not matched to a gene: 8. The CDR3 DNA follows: TGCGCCAGCAGCTTGGGGGGACTACCAGGCGATGAGCAGTTCTTC. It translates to CASSLGGLPGDEQFF.

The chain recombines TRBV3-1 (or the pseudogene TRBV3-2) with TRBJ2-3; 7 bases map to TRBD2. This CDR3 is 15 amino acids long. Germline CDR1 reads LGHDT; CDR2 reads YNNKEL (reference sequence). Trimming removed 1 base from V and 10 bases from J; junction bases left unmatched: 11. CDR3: CASSQVRQGGESQYF. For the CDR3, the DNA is TGTGCCAGCAGCCAAGTAAGGCAGGGAGGGGAGTCGCAGTATTTT.

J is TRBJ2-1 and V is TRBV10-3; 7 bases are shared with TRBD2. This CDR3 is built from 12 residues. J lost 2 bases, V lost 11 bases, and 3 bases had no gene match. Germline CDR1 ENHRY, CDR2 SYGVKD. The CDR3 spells CAAGETYNEQFF. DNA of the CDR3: TGTGCCGCGGGAGAAACCTACAATGAGCAGTTCTTC.

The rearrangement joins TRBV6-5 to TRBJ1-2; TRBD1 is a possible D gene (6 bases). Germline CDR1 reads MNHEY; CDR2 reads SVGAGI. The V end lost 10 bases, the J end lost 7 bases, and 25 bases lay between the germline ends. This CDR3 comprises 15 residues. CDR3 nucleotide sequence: TGTGCCACACAAACAGACAGGACGCCGAGGGGTGGCTACACCTTC. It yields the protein CATQTDRTPRGGYTF.

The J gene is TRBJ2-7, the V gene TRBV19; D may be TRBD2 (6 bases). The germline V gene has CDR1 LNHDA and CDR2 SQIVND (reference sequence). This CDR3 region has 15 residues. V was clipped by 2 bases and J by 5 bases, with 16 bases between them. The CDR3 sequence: CASSITREPLHEQYF. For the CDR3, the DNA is TGTGCCAGTAGTATAACCCGGGAGCCGCTCCACGAGCAGTACTTC. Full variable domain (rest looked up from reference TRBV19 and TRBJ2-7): DGGITQSPKYLFRKEGQNVTLSCEQNLNHDAMYWYRQDPGQGLRLIYYSQIVNDFQKGDIAEGYSVSREKKESFPLTVTSAQKNPTAFYLCASSITREPLHEQYFGPGTRLTVT.

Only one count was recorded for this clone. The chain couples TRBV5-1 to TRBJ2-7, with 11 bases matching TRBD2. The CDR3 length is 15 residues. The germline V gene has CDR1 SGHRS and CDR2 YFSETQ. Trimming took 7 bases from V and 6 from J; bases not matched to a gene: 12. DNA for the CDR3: TGCGCCAGCGGGAGGTTTAGCGGGAGGGCCGGCGAGCAGTACTTC. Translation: CASGRFSGRAGEQYF. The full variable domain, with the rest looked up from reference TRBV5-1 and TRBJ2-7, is KAGVTQTPRYLIKTRGQQVTLSCSPISGHRSVSWYQQTPGQGLQFLFEYFSETQRNKGNFPGRFSGRQFSNSRSEMNVSTLELGDSALYLCASGRFSGRAGEQYFGPGTRLTVT.

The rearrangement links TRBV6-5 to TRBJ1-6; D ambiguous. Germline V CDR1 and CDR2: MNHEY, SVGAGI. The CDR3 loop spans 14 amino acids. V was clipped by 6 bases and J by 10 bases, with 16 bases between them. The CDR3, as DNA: TGTGCCAGCAGCCTAAACCGGGGATCATCACCCCTCCACTTT. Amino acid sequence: CASSLNRGSSPLHF.

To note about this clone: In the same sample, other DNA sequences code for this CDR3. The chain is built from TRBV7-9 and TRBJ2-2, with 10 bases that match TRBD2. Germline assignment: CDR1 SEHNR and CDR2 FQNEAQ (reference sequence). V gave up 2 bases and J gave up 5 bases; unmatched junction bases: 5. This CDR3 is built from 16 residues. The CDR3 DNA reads TGTGCCAGCAGCTTAAGGCTAGCGGGAGATACCGGGGAGCTGTTTTTT. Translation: CASSLRLAGDTGELFF.

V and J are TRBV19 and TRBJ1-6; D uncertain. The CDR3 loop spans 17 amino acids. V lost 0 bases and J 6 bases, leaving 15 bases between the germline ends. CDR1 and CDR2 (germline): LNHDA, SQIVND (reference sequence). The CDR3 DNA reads TGTGCCAGTAGTATAGACCCGGGTCAGAGGTCTAATTCACCCCTCCACTTT. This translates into CASSIDPGQRSNSPLHF.